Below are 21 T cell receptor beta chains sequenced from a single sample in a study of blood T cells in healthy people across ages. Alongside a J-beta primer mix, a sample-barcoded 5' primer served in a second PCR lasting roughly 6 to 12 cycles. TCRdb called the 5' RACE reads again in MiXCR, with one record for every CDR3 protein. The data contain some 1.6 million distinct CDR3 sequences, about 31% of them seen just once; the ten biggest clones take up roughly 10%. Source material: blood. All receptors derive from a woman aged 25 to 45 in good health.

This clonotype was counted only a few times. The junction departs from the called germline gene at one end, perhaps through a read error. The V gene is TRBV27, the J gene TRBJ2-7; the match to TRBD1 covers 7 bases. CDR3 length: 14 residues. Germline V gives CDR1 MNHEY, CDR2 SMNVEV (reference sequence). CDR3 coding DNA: TGCGCCCATAACCGGACGGCAGGGGGCTACGAGCAGTACTTC. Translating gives CAHNRTAGGYEQYF.

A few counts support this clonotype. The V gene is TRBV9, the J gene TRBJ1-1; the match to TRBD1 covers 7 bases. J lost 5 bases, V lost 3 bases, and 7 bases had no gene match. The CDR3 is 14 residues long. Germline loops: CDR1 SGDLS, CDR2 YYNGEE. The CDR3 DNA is TGTGCCAGCAGCGGGACAGGAGGGTATACTGAAGCTTTCTTT. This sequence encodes CASSGTGGYTEAFF.

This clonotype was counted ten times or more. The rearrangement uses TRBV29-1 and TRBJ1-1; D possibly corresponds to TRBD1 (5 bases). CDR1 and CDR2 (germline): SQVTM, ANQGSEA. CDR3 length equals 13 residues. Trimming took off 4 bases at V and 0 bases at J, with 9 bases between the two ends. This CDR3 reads CSVGGLMNTEAFF. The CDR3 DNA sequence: TGCAGCGTTGGGGGACTGATGAACACTGAAGCTTTCTTT.

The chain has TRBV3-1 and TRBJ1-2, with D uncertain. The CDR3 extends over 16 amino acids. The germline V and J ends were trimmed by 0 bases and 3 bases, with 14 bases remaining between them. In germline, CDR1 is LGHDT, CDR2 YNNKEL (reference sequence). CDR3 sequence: CASSQDFRPVDYGYTF. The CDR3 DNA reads TGTGCCAGCAGCCAAGACTTCCGGCCGGTTGACTATGGCTACACCTTC.

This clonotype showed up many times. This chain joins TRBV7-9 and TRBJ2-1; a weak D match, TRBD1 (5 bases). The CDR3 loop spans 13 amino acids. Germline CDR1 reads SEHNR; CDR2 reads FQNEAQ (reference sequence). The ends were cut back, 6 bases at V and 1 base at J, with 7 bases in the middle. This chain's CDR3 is CASRAGSYNEQFF. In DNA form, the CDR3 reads TGTGCCAGCAGGGCAGGGTCCTACAATGAGCAGTTCTTC. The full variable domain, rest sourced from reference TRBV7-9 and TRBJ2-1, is DTGVSQNPRHKITKRGQNVTFRCDPISEHNRLYWYRQTLGQGPEFLTYFQNEAQLEKSRLLSDRFSAERPKGSFSTLEIQRTEQGDSAMYLCASRAGSYNEQFFGPGTRLTVL.

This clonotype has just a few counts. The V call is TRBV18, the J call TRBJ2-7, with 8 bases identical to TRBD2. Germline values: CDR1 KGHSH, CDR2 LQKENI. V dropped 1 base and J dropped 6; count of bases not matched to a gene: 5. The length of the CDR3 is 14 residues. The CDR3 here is CASSPLREGGEQYF. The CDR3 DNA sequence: TGTGCCAGCTCACCACTTCGGGAGGGTGGCGAGCAGTACTTC. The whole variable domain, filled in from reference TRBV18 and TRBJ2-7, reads NAGVMQNPRHLVRRRGQEARLRCSPMKGHSHVYWYRQLPEEGLKFMVYLQKENIIDESGMPKERFSAEFPKEGPSILRIQQVVRGDSAAYFCASSPLREGGEQYFGPGTRLTVT.

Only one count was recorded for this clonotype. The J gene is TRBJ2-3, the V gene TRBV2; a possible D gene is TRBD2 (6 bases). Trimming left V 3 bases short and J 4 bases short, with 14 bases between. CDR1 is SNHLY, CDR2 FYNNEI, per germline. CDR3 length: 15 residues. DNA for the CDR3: TGTGCCAGCAGTGAGGCGGGAACTAGCTCAGATACGCAGTATTTT. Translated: CASSEAGTSSDTQYF.

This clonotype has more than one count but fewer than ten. CDR3 DNA: TGCGCCAGCAGCTACGAAACAGAAGAGACCCAGTACTTC. Amino acids: CASSYETEETQYF. The J gene is TRBJ2-5, the V gene TRBV5-1; no definite D call. Trimming left V 3 bases short and J 3 bases short, with 9 bases between. This CDR3 comprises 13 residues. Germline V lookup: CDR1 SGHRS, CDR2 YFSETQ.

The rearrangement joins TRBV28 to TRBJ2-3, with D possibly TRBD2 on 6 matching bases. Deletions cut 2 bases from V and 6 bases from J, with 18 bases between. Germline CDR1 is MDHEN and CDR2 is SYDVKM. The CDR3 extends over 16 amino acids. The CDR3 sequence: CASSLVASVLLDTQYF. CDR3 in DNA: TGTGCCAGCAGTTTAGTCGCTAGCGTTTTGTTGGATACGCAGTATTTT.

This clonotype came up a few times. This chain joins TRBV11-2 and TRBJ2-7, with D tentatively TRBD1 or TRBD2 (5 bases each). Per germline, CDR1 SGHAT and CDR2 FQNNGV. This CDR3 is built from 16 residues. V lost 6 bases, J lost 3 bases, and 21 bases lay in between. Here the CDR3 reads CASRPLGQGRDYEQYF. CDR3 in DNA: TGTGCCAGCAGGCCTCTCGGTCAGGGACGGGACTACGAGCAGTACTTC.

DNA of the CDR3: TGTGCTAGTGGTGGAATTACAGATACGCAGTATTTT. Translated: CASGGITDTQYF. The chain links TRBV12-5 to TRBJ2-3; the D is unclear. The length of the CDR3 is 12 residues. Trimming stripped 5 bases from V and 3 bases from J, with 6 bases between. Germline assignment: CDR1 LGHNT and CDR2 FRNRAP.

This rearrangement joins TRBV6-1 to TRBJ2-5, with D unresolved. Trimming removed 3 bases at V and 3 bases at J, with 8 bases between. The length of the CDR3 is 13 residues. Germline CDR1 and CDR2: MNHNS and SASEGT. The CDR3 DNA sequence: TGTGCCAGCAGTGAGAACTGGGAAGAGACCCAGTACTTC. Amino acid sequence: CASSENWEETQYF.

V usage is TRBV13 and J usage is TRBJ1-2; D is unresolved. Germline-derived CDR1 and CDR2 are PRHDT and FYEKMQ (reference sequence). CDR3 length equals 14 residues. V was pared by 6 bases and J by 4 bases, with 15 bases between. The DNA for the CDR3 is TGTGCCAGCAGGATGGGTTTATCGTCCTATGGCTACACCTTC. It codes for CASRMGLSSYGYTF.

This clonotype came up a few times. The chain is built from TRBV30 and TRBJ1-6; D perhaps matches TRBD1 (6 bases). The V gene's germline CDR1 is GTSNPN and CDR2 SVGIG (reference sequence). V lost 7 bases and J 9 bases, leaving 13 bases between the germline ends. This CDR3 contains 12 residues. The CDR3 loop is CAYSGGVSPLHF. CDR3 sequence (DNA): TGTGCCTACTCGGGGGGCGTTTCACCCCTCCACTTT.

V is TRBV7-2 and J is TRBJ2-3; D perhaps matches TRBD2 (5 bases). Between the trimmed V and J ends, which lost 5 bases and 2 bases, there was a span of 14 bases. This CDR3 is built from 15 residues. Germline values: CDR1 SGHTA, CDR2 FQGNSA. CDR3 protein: CASSTTKWDTDTQYF. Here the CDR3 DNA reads TGTGCCAGCAGCACGACTAAATGGGACACAGATACGCAGTATTTT.

CDR3 amino acids: CASSLSNGRATDEQFF. CDR3 nucleotides: TGTGCCAGCAGTTTAAGTAACGGGAGGGCCACCGATGAGCAGTTCTTC. J is TRBJ2-1 and V is TRBV28, with 8 bases that match TRBD2. The CDR3 has 16 amino acids. V shed 2 bases and J 8 bases; nucleotides not matched to a gene: 11. Looked up from germline, CDR1 is MDHEN and CDR2 is SYDVKM.

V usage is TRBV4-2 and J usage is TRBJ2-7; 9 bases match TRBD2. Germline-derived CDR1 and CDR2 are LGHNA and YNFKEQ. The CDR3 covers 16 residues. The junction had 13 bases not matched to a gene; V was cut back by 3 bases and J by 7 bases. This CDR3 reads CASSQGGRAISNEQYF. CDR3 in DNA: TGTGCCAGCAGCCAGGGCGGGAGGGCCATCAGCAATGAGCAGTACTTC.

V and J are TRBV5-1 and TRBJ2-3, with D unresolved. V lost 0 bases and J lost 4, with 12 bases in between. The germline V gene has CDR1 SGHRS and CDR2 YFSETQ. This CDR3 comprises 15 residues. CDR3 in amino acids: CASSLDTISADTQYF. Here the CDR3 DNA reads TGCGCCAGCAGCTTGGACACGATCAGCGCAGATACGCAGTATTTT.

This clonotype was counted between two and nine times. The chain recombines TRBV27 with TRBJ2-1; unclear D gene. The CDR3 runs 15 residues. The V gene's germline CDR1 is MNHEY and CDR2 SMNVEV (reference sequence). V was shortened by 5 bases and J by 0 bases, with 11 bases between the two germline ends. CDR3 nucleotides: TGTGCCAGCAGTCTCGGTTTTATCTCCTACAATGAGCAGTTCTTC. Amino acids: CASSLGFISYNEQFF.

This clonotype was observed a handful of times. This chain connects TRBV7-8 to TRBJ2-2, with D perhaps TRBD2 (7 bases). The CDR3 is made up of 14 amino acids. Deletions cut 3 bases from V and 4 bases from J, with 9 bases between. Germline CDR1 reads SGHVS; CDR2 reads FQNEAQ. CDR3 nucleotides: TGTGCCAGCAGCTTTGGGGGGGCCACCGGGGAGCTGTTTTTT. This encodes CASSFGGATGELFF.

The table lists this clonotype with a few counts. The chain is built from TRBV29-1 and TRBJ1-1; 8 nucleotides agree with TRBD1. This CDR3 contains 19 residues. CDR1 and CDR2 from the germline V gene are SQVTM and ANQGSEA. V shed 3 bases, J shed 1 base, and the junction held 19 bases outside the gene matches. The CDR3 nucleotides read TGCAGCGTTGAGGGTGACCCCCCCCAGACAGGGGTATGGAACACTGAAGCTTTCTTT. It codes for CSVEGDPPQTGVWNTEAFF.